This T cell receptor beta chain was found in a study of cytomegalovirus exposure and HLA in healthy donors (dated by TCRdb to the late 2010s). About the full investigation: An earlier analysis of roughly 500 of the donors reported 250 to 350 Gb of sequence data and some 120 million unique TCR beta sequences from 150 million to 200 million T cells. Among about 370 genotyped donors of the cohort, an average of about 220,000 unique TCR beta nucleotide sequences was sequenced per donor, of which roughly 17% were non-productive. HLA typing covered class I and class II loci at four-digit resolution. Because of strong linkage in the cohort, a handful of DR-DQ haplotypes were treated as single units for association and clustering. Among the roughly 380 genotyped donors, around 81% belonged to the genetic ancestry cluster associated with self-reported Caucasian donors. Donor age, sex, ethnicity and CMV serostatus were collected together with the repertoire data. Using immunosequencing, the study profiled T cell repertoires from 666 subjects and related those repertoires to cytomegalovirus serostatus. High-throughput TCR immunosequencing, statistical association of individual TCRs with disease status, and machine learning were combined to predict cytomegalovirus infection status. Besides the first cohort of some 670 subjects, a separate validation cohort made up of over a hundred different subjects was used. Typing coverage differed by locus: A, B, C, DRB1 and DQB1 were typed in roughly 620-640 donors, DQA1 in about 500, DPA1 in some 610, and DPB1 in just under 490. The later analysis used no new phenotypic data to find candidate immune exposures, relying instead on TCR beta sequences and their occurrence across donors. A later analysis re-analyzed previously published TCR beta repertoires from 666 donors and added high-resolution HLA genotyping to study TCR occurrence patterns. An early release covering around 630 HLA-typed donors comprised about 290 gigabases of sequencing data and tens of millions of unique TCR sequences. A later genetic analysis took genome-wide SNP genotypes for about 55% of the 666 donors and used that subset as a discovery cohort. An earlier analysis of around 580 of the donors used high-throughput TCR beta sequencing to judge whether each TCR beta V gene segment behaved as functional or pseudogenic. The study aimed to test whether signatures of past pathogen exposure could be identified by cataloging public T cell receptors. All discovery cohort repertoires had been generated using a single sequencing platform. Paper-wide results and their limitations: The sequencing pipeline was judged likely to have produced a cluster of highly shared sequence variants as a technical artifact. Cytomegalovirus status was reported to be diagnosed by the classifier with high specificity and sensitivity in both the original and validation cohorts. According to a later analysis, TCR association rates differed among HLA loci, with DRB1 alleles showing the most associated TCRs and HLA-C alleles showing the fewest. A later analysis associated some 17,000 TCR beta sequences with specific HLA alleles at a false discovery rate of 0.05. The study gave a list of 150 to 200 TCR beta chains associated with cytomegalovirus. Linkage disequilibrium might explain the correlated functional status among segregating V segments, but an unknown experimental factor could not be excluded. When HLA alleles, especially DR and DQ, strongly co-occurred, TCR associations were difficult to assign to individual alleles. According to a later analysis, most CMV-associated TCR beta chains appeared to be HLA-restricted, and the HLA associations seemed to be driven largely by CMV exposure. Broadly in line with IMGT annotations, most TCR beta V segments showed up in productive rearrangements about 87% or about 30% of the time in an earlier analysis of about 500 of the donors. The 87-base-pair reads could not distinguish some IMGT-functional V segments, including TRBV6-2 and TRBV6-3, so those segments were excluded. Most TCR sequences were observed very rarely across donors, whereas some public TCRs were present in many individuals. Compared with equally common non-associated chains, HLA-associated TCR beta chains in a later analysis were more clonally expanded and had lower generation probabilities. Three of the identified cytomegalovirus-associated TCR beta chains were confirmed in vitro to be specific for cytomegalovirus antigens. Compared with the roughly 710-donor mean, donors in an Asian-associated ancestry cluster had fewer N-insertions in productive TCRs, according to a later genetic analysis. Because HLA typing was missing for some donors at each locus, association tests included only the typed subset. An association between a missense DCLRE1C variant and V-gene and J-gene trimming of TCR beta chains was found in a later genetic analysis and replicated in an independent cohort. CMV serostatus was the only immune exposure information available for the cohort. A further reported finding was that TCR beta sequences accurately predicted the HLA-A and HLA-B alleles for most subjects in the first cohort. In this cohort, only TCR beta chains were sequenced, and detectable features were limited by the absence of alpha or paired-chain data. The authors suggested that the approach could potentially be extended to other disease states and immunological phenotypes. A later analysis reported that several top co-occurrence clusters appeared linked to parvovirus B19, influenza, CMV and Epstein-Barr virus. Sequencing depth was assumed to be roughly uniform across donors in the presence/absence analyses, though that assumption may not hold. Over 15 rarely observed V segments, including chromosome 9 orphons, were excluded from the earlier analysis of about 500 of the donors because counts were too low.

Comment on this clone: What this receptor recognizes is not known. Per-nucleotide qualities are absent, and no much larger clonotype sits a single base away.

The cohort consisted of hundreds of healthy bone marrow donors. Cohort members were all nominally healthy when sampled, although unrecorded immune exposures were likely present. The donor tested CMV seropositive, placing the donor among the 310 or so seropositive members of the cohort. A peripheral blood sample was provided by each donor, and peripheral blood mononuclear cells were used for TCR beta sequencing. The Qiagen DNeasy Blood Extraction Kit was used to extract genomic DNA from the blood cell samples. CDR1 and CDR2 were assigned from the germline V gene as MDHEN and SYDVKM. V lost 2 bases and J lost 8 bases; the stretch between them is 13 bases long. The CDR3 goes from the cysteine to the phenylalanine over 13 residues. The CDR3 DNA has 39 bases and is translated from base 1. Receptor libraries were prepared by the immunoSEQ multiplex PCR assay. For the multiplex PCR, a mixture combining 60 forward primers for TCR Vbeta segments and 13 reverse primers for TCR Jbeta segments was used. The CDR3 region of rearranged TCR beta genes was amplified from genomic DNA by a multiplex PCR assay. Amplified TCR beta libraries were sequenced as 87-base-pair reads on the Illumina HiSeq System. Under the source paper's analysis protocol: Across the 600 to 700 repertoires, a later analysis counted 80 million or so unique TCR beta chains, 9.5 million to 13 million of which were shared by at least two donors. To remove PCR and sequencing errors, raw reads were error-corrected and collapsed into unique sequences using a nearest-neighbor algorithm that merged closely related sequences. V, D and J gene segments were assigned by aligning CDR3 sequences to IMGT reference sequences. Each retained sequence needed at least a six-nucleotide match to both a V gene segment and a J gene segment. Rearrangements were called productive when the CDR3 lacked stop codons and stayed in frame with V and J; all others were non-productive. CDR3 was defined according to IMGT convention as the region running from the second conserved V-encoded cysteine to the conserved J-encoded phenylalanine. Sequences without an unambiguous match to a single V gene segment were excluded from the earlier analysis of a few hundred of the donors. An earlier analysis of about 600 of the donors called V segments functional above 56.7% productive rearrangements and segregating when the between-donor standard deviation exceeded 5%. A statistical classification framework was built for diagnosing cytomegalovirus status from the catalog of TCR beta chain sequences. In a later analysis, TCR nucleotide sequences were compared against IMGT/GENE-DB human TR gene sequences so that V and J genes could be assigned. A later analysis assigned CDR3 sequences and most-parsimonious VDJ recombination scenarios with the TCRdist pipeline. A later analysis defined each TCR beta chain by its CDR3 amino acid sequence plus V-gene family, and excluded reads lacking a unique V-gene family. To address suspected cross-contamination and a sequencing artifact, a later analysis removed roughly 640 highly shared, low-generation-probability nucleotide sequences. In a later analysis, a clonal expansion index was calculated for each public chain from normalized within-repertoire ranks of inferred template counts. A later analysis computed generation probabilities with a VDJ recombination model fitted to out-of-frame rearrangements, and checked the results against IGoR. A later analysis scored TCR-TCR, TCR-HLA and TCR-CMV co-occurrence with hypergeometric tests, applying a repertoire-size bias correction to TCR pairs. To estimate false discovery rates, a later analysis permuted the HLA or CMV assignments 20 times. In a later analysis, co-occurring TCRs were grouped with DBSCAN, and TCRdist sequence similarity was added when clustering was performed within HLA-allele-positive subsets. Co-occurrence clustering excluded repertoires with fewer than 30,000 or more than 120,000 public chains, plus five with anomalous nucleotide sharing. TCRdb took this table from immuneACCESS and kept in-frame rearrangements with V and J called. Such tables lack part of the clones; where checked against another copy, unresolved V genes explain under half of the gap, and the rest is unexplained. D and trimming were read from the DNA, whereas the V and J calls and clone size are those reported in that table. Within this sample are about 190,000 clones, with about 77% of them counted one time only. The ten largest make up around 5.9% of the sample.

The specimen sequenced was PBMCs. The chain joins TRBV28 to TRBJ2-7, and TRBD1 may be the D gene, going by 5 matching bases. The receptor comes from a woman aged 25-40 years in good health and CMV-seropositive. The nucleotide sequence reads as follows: TGTGCCAGCAGTTTACTCCTTGCAGGGCAGCAGTACTTC. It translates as CASSLLLAGQQYF.